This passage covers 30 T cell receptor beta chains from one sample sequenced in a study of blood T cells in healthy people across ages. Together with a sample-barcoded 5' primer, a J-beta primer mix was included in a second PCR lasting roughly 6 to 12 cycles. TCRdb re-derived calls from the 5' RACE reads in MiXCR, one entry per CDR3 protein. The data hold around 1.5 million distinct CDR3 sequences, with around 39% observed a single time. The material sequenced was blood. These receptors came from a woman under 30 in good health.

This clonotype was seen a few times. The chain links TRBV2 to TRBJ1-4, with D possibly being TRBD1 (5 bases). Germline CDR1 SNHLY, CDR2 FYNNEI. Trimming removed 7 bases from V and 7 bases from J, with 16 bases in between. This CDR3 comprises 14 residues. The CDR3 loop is CASTPAGAGEKLFF. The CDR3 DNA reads TGTGCCAGCACCCCGGCCGGGGCGGGTGAAAAACTGTTTTTT.

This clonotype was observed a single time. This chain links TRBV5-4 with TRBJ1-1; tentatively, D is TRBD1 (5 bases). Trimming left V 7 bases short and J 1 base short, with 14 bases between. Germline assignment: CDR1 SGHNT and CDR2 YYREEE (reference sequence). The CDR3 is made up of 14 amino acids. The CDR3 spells CASLPGHQNTEAFF. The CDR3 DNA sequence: TGTGCCAGCCTACCTGGACACCAGAACACTGAAGCTTTCTTT.

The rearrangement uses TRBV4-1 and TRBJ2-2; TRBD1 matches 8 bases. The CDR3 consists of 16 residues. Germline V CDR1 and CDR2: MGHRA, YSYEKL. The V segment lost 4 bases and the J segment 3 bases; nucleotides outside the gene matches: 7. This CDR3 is CASSRGQGPDTGELFF. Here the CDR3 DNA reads TGCGCCAGCAGCCGAGGACAGGGACCAGACACCGGGGAGCTGTTTTTT.

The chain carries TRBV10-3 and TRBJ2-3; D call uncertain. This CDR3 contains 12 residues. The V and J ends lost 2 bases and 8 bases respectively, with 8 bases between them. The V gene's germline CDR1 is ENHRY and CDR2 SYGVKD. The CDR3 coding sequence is TGTGCCATCAGTGAGGGGGTACTTACGCAGTATTTT. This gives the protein CAISEGVLTQYF.

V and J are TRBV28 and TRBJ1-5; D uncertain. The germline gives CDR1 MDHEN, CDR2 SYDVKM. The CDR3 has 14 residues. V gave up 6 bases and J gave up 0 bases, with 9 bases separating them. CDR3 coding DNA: TGTGCCAGCAGACGGGTTGCTAGCAATCAGCCCCAGCATTTT. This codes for CASRRVASNQPQHF.

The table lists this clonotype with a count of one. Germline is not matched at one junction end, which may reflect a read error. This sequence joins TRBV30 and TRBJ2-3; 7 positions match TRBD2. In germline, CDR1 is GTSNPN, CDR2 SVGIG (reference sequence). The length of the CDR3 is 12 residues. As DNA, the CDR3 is TGTGCCGGGAGGGCCCCTTCAAATACGCAGTATTTT. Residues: CAGRAPSNTQYF.

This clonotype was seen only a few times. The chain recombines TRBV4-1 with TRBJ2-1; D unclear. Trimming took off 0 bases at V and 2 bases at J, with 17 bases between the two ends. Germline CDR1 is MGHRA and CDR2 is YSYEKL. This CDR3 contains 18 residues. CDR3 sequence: CASSQDERAPATYNEQFF. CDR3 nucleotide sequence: TGCGCCAGCAGCCAAGATGAAAGGGCGCCAGCCACCTACAATGAGCAGTTCTTC.

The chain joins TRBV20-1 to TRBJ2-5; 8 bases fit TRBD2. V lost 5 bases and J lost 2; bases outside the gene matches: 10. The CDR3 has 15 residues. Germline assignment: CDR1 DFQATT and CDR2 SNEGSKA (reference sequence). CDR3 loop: CSAVGGGRTQETQYF. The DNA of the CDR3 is TGCAGTGCTGTCGGGGGCGGGAGGACTCAAGAGACCCAGTACTTC.

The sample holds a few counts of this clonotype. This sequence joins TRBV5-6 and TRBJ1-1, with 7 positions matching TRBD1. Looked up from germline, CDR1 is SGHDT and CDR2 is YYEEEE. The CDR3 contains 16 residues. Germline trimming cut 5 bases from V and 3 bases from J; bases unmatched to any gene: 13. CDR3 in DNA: TGTGCCAGCAGTCCTAAGATTACAGGGGTACACACTGAAGCTTTCTTT. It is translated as CASSPKITGVHTEAFF.

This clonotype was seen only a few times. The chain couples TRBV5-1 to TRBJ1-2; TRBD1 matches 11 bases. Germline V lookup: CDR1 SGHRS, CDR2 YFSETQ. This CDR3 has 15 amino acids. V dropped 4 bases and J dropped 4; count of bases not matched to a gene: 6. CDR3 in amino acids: CASSGSGTGGYGYTF. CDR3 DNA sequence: TGCGCCAGCAGCGGCTCCGGGACAGGGGGCTATGGCTACACCTTC.

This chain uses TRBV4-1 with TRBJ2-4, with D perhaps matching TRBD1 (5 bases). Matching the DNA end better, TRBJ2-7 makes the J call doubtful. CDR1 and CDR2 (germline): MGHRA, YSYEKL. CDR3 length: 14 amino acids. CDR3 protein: CASSNHQDSYEQYF. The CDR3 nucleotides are TGCGCCAGCAGCAATCACCAAGACAGTTACGAGCAGTACTTC.

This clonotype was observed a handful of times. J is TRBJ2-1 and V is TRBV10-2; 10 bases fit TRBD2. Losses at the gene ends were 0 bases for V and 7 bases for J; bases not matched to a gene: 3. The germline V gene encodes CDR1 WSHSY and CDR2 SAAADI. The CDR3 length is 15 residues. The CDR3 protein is CASSESLAGVNEQFF. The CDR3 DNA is TGCGCCAGCAGTGAGTCCCTAGCGGGGGTAAATGAGCAGTTCTTC.

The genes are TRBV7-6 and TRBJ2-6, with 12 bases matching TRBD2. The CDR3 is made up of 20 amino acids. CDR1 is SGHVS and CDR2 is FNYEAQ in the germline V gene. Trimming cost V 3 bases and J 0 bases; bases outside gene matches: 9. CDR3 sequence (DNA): TGTGCCAGCAGCTTCGGGCTAGCGGGAGGGGGATTCTCTGGGGCCAACGTCCTGACTTTC. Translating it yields CASSFGLAGGGFSGANVLTF. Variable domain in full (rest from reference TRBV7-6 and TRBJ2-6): GAGVSQSPRYKVTKRGQDVALRCDPISGHVSLYWYRQALGQGPEFLTYFNYEAQQDKSGLPNDRFSAERPEGSISTLTIQRTEQRDSAMYRCASSFGLAGGGFSGANVLTFGAGSRLTVL.

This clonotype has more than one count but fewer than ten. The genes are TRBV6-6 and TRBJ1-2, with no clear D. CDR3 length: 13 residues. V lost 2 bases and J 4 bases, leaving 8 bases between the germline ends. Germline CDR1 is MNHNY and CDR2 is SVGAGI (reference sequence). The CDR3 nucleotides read TGTGCCAGCAGTTACACTCCCGTCTATGGCTACACCTTC. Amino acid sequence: CASSYTPVYGYTF.

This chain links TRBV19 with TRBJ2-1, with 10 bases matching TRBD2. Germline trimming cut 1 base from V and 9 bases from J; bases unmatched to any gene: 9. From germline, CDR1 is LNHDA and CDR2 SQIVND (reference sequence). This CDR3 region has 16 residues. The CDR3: CASSIVPAGGLSEQFF. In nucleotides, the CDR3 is TGTGCCAGTAGTATAGTCCCAGCGGGAGGGCTTAGTGAGCAGTTCTTC.

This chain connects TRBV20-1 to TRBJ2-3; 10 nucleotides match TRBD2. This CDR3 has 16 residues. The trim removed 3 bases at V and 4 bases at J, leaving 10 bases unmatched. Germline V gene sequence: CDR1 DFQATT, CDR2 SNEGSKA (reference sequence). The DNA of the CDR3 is TGCAGTGCTAGTTGGTCTAGCGGGAGTAACGCAGATACGCAGTATTTT. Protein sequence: CSASWSSGSNADTQYF.

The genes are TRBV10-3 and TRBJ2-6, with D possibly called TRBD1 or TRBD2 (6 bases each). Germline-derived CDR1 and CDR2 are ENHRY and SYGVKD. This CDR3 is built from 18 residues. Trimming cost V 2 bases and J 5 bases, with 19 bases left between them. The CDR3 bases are TGTGCCATCAGTGAGAGGGGGTGGGCTAGCGCTTGGGCCAACGTCCTGACTTTC. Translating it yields CAISERGWASAWANVLTF.

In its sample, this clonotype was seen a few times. This CDR3 reads CASSSLMGESYEQYF. The CDR3 coding sequence is TGTGCCAGCAGCTCACTTATGGGGGAGTCATACGAGCAGTACTTC. The J gene is TRBJ2-7, the V gene TRBV7-9; TRBD1 or TRBD2 may be the D gene (5 bases each). CDR3 length: 15 residues. V dropped 4 bases and J dropped 4 bases, with 17 bases sitting between them. Germline lookup yields CDR1 SEHNR and CDR2 FQNEAQ (reference sequence).

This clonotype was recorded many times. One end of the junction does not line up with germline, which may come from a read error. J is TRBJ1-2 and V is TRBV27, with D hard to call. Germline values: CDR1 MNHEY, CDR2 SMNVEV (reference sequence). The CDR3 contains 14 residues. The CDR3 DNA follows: TGTGCCAGCACTTTACCAGAGGGTCTCTATGGCTACACCTTC. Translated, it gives CASTLPEGLYGYTF.

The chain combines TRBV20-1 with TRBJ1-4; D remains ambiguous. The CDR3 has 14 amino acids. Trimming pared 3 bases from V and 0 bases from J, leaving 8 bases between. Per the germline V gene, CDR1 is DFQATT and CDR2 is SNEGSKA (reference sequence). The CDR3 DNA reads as TGCAGTGCTAGGTCATGGGCAACTAATGAAAAACTGTTTTTT. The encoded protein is CSARSWATNEKLFF.

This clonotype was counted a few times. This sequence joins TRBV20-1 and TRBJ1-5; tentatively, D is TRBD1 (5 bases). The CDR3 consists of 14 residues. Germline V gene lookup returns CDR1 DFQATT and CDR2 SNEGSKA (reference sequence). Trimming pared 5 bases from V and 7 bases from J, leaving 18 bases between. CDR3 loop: CSAEHPGRNQPQHF. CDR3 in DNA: TGCAGTGCTGAACACCCGGGACGAAACCAGCCCCAGCATTTT.

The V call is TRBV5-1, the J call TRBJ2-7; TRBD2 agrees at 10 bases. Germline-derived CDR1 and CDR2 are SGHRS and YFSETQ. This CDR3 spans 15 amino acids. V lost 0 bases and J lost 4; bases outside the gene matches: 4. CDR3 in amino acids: CASSLALAGEYEQYF. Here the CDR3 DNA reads TGCGCCAGCAGCTTGGCTCTAGCGGGGGAATACGAGCAGTACTTC.

The CDR3 here is CASSSTGTSSYEQYF. The CDR3 coding sequence is TGTGCCAGCAGTTCGACGGGGACTAGCTCCTACGAGCAGTACTTC. This chain connects TRBV6-1 to TRBJ2-7, with 8 bases fitting TRBD2. Germline V CDR1 and CDR2: MNHNS, SASEGT. This CDR3 region has 15 residues. V lost 5 bases to trimming and J lost 0 bases; unmatched junction nucleotides: 6.

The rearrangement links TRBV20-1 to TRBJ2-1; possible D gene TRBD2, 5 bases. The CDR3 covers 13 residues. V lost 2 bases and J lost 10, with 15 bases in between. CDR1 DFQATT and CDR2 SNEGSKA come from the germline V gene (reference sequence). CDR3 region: CSARSELDREQFF. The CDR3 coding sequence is TGCAGTGCTAGATCGGAACTAGATAGAGAGCAGTTCTTC.

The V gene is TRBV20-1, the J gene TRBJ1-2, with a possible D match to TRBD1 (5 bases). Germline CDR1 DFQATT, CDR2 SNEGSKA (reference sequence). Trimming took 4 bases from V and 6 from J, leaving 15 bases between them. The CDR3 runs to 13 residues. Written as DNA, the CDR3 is TGCAGTGCTACCCAGCCTCGGGGGGATGGCTACACCTTC. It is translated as CSATQPRGDGYTF.

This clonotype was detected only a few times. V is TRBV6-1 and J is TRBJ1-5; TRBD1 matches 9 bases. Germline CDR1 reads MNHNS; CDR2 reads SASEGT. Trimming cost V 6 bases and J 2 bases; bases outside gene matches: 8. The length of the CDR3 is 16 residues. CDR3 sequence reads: CASSPGQGSGNQPQHF. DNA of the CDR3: TGTGCCAGCAGCCCCGGACAGGGGTCGGGCAATCAGCCCCAGCATTTT.

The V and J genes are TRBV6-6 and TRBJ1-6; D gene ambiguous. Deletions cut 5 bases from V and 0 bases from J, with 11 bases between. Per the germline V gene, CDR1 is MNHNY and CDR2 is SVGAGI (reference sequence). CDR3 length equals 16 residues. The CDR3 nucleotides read TGTGCCAGCAGTGGCACCAAAAGCTCCTATAATTCACCCCTCCACTTT. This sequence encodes CASSGTKSSYNSPLHF.

The CDR3 protein is CASKGGASGSSYEQYF. For the CDR3, the DNA is TGTGCCAGCAAGGGGGGGGCTAGCGGGAGCTCCTACGAGCAGTACTTC. This rearrangement joins TRBV2 to TRBJ2-7; 10 bases agree with TRBD2. V shed 7 bases, J shed 0 bases, and the junction held 9 bases outside the gene matches. The germline CDR1 and CDR2 sequences are SNHLY and FYNNEI. The CDR3 consists of 16 residues.

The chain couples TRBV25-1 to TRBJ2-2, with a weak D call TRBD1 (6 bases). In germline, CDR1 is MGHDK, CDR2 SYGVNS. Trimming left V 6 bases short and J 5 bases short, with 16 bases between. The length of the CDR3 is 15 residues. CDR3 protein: CASSPGDTRTGELFF. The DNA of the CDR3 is TGTGCCAGCAGCCCCGGGGACACCCGAACCGGGGAGCTGTTTTTT.

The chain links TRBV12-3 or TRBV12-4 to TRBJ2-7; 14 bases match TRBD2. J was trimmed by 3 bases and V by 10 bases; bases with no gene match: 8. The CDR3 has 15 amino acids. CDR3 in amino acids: CANNRGLAGDYEQYF. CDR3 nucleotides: TGTGCCAACAACCGGGGACTAGCGGGAGACTACGAGCAGTACTTC.